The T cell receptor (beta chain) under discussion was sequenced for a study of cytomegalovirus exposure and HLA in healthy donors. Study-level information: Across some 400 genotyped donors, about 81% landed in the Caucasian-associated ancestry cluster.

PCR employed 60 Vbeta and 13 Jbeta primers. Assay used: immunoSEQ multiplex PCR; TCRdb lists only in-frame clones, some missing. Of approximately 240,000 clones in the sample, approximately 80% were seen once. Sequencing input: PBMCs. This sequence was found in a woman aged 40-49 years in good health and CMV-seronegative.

In nucleotides, the CDR3 is TGTGCCTGGAGTGTAGGGGGCCCGGCCACTGAAGCTTTCTTT. Protein sequence: CAWSVGGPATEAFF. The V and J genes are TRBV30 and TRBJ1-1, with TRBD1 identical over 7 bases. Trimming cost V 0 bases and J 4 bases; bases outside gene matches: 5. The CDR3 sequence is 14 residues long. Germline V gene data show CDR1 as GTSNPN and CDR2 as SVGIG (reference sequence).